The 14 T cell receptor beta chains below come from one sample, sequenced in a study of memory B cells and T cells in multiple sclerosis. Generated by immunoSEQ multiplex PCR, the TCRdb table keeps only in-frame clones and is missing some. The data contain around 12,000 clones, about 83% of them seen just once; the ten biggest clones take up 2.8%. These TCRs' antigens remain unknown. Stimulus-free culture yielded autoproliferating CFSE-dim and non-proliferating CFSE-high T cells, each sequenced separately. Some 50 million CFSE-labeled PBMCs were cultured 6 to 7 days unstimulated, then replicate wells were pooled. The sample comprised PBMCs from blood kept in culture. Receptors originate from a human donor with multiple sclerosis.

V gene TRBV28 combines with J gene TRBJ1-1; 8 bases map to TRBD1. The CDR3 loop spans 14 amino acids. V lost 8 bases to trimming and J lost 7 bases; unmatched junction nucleotides: 12. The germline gives CDR1 MDHEN, CDR2 SYDVKM. The CDR3 bases are TGTGCCAGCGGGGAAACAGGGGGGCCTATTGAAGCTTTCTTT. Protein product: CASGETGGPIEAFF.

V and J are TRBV5-6 and TRBJ1-1; the D is unclear. V was shortened by 3 bases and J by 1 base, with 10 bases between the two germline ends. This CDR3 is 14 amino acids long. Germline V gene sequence: CDR1 SGHDT, CDR2 YYEEEE. The CDR3 is CASSSPVGNTEAFF. The DNA for the CDR3 is TGTGCCAGCAGCTCCCCCGTAGGGAACACTGAAGCTTTCTTT.

This clone was observed a single time. The V call is TRBV6-5, the J call TRBJ2-5; 7 bases fit TRBD2. The CDR3 is made up of 13 amino acids. Losses at the gene ends were 4 bases for V and 1 base for J; bases not matched to a gene: 0. Germline V CDR1 and CDR2: MNHEY, SVGAGI. CDR3 residues: CASSWTSQETQYF. As DNA, the CDR3 is TGTGCCAGCAGTTGGACTAGCCAAGAGACCCAGTACTTC.

The chain uses TRBV27 and TRBJ1-1, with D perhaps TRBD1 (6 bases). The CDR3 is 13 residues long. The V end was cut by 4 bases, the J end by 5 bases, with 11 bases between. Germline V gene data show CDR1 as MNHEY and CDR2 as SMNVEV (reference sequence). The CDR3 region has the DNA TGTGCCAGCAGTTCCCCGGGGGCTACTGAAGCTTTCTTT. Translating it yields CASSSPGATEAFF.

V gene TRBV7-7 combines with J gene TRBJ2-7; 7 nucleotides agree with TRBD2. The CDR3 totals 12 residues. After removal of 5 bases from V and 6 bases from J, the junction contained 4 bases not matched to a gene. Germline-derived CDR1 and CDR2 are SSHAT and FNYEAQ (reference sequence). The CDR3 is CASSPSSGEQYF. Here the CDR3 DNA reads TGTGCCAGCAGCCCATCTAGCGGCGAGCAGTACTTC.

This rearrangement joins TRBV30 to TRBJ2-3, with 13 positions matching TRBD2. The V gene end was trimmed by 0 bases and the J gene end by 1 base; junction bases not matched to a gene: 7. The CDR3 covers 18 residues. Germline assignment: CDR1 GTSNPN and CDR2 SVGIG (reference sequence). Here the CDR3 reads CAWSVWRTSGSRTDTQYF. The CDR3 nucleotides read TGTGCCTGGAGTGTATGGCGGACTAGCGGGAGTCGCACAGATACGCAGTATTTT.

Here the CDR3 reads CASSLYTVGASETQYF. In DNA form, the CDR3 reads TGTGCCAGCAGCTTGTATACCGTGGGGGCGAGCGAGACCCAGTACTTC. The chain combines TRBV5-6 with TRBJ2-5; maybe TRBD1 (6 bases). The CDR3 has 16 residues. The V gene's germline CDR1 is SGHDT and CDR2 YYEEEE. V lost 1 base and J lost 5, with 18 bases in between.

The chain couples TRBV7-8 to TRBJ2-5, with 7 bases that match TRBD1. This CDR3 is built from 16 residues. V was pared by 1 base and J by 2 bases, with 7 bases of the junction left unmatched. Germline V gene lookup returns CDR1 SGHVS and CDR2 FQNEAQ. CDR3 coding DNA: TGTGCCAGCAGCTTAGTGAATCCGGGACAGCAAGAGACCCAGTACTTC. It specifies CASSLVNPGQQETQYF.

The chain links TRBV6-6 to TRBJ1-3; D is perhaps TRBD1 (6 bases). Germline V gene sequence: CDR1 MNHNY, CDR2 SVGAGI (reference sequence). The CDR3 loop spans 16 amino acids. Trimming took off 2 bases at V and 4 bases at J, with 15 bases between the two ends. The CDR3 coding sequence is TGTGCCAGCAGTTACAGGGACAACCCGGCAGGAAACACCATATATTTT. Encoded protein: CASSYRDNPAGNTIYF.

This sequence joins TRBV7-3 and TRBJ2-5; D is ambiguous. V was cut by 2 bases and J by 5 bases, with 6 bases left in between. CDR1 is SGHTA, CDR2 FQGTGA, per germline. CDR3 size: 12 residues. The CDR3 DNA follows: TGTGCCAGCAGCTTAGCGTGGGAGACCCAGTACTTC. Protein sequence: CASSLAWETQYF.

This chain joins TRBV18 and TRBJ2-1; tentatively, D is TRBD2 (7 bases). The germline gives CDR1 KGHSH, CDR2 LQKENI. The germline V and J ends were trimmed by 5 bases and 7 bases, with 18 bases remaining between them. This CDR3 has 15 residues. CDR3 region: CASSTGGLPHNEQFF. CDR3 nucleotide sequence: TGTGCCAGCTCAACGGGGGGCCTCCCCCATAATGAGCAGTTCTTC. The whole variable domain, filled in from reference TRBV18 and TRBJ2-1, reads NAGVMQNPRHLVRRRGQEARLRCSPMKGHSHVYWYRQLPEEGLKFMVYLQKENIIDESGMPKERFSAEFPKEGPSILRIQQVVRGDSAAYFCASSTGGLPHNEQFFGPGTRLTVL.

CDR3 bases: TGTGCCAGCTCCGGCGGGAGGCCGTACAATGAGCAGTTCTTC. Amino acids: CASSGGRPYNEQFF. This chain links TRBV11-2 with TRBJ2-1; 8 nucleotides align to TRBD2. V was clipped by 8 bases and J by 4 bases; unmatched bases: 7. The CDR3 is 14 residues long. The germline CDR1 and CDR2 sequences are SGHAT and FQNNGV.

This chain links TRBV28 with TRBJ1-2; perhaps TRBD1 as D (5 bases). V gave up 9 bases and J gave up 1 base, with 15 bases separating them. The germline gives CDR1 MDHEN, CDR2 SYDVKM. The CDR3 is 14 amino acids. The CDR3, as DNA: TGTGCCAGTTGGGAGGGACTGAGTAACTATGGCTACACCTTC. The encoded protein is CASWEGLSNYGYTF.

The gene calls are TRBV9 and TRBJ2-2; 7 bases are a match to TRBD1. The CDR3 length is 16 residues. The V gene end was trimmed by 3 bases and the J gene end by 2 bases; junction bases not matched to a gene: 7. Germline CDR1 and CDR2: SGDLS and YYNGEE. The CDR3 DNA is TGTGCCAGCAGCGCTTCGGACAGGACTAACACCGGGGAGCTGTTTTTT. The encoded protein is CASSASDRTNTGELFF.